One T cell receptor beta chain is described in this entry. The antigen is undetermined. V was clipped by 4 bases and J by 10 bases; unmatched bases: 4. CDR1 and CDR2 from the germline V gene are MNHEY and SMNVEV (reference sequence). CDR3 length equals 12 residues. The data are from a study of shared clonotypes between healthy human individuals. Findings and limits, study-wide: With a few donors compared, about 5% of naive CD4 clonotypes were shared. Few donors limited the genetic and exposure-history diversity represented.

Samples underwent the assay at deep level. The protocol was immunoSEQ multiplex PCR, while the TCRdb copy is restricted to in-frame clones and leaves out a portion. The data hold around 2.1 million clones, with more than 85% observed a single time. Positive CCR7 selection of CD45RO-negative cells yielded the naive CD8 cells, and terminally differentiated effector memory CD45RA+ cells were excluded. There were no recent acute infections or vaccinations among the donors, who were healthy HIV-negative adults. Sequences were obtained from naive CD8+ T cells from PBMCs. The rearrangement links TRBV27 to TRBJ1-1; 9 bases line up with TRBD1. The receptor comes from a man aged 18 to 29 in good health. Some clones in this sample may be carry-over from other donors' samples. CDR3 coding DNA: TGTGCCAGCAGTTCGACAGGGGGGGTAGCTTTCTTT. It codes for CASSSTGGVAFF.